The sequence of this T cell receptor (beta chain) was determined in a study of T cells in tuberculosis. At the level of the study: CD1B tetramers identified T cells specific for mycobacterial lipid GMM. In South Africa, adults with active tuberculosis were compared with IGRA-negative and latently infected IGRA-positive adolescents.

Only in-frame clones appear in the TCRdb table, and some are missing; sequencing was by immunoSEQ multiplex PCR. The table includes fewer than 55,000 clones, about 95% detected once. Overall study findings and caveats: Active tuberculosis alpha repertoires lay closer to GMM-specific TCRs than controls'. A GMM-specific repertoire classifier reached about 90% accuracy, AUROC over 0.85.

As to this clone: Its antigen remains unknown.

The V gene end was trimmed by 1 base and the J gene end by 7 bases; junction bases not matched to a gene: 5. Germline assignment: CDR1 GTSNPN and CDR2 SVGIG (reference sequence). The CDR3 spans 15 residues. The chain uses TRBV30 and TRBJ2-3; 13 bases line up with TRBD2. The receptor's source is a donor between 5 and 29 years old with latent tuberculosis or without tuberculosis infection. What was sequenced was PBMCs. This CDR3 is CAWSELAGGPNTQYF. CDR3 nucleotides: TGTGCCTGGAGTGAACTAGCGGGAGGGCCAAATACGCAGTATTTT. Supplemented by reference TRBV30 and TRBJ2-3, the full variable domain reads SQTIHQWPATLVQPVGSPLSLECTVEGTSNPNLYWYRQAAGRGLQLLFYSVGIGQISSEVPQNLSASRPQDRQFILSSKKLLLSDSGFYLCAWSELAGGPNTQYFGPGTRLTVL.